The source of this T cell receptor beta chain is a study of T cell changes during pregnancy in multiple sclerosis. Using immunoSEQ multiplex PCR, the repertoire was profiled, and TCRdb retains in-frame clones only, with some absent. This sample yields 35,000 to 55,000 clones, of which around 92% are seen a single time; approximately 2.2% belongs to the top ten. V lost 6 bases and J lost 5; bases outside the gene matches: 4. This CDR3 is built from 15 residues. CDR1 and CDR2 (germline): MNHEY, SMNVEV (reference sequence). The clonotype was recovered from a female donor with multiple sclerosis, enrolled in a pregnancy study. The starting material was peripheral blood, obtained in the third trimester of pregnancy. The chain is built from TRBV27 and TRBJ2-2; 12 nucleotides agree with TRBD2. The CDR3 DNA is TGTGCCAGCAGCATTGGGACTAGCGGGACCGGGGAGCTGTTTTTT. Its protein product is CASSIGTSGTGELFF.